Each of the 28 T cell receptor beta chains below was sequenced from the same sample in a study of regulatory T cells in long-lasting Graves disease. Building of the TCR beta libraries involved iRepertoire HTBI primers and Arm-PCR of CDR3 regions. TCRdb processed the multiplex PCR reads anew with MiXCR; each CDR3 protein has one entry. The data hold about 330,000 distinct CDR3 sequences, with 16% observed a single time. The time point here: newly diagnosed GD, antithyroid drugs for less than 3 months. PBMCs provided the RNA from which the TCR library was made. The same data also contributed to another study, on T cells in Graves' hyperthyroidism and ophthalmopathy.

Sample: peripheral blood mononuclear cells (PBMCs), taken at new diagnosis, from a patient treated with antithyroid drugs. These receptors came from a woman aged 18-30 years with Graves disease.

This clonotype appeared many times. V and J are TRBV4-1 and TRBJ1-1; perhaps TRBD1 as D (6 bases). Germline V CDR1 and CDR2: MGHRA, YSYEKL. Trimming took off 0 bases at V and 7 bases at J, with 15 bases between the two ends. This CDR3 spans 15 amino acids. The CDR3 DNA reads as TGCGCCAGCAGCCAAGATCAAGGGGGGGGGCTTGAAGCTTTCTTT. It encodes CASSQDQGGGLEAFF.

This clonotype was found many times. Here the CDR3 DNA reads TGCAGTGCTACCGGGGAGGGGACCCAGTACTTC. Its protein is CSATGEGTQYF. The V and J genes are TRBV20-1 and TRBJ2-5, with 7 bases matching TRBD2. Unmatched junction bases numbered 3, after V lost 4 bases and J lost 7 bases. Germline V gene sequence: CDR1 DFQATT, CDR2 SNEGSKA (reference sequence). The CDR3 runs 11 residues.

The chain links TRBV5-1 to TRBJ2-7; TRBD1 matches 8 bases. V lost 5 bases to trimming and J lost 4 bases; unmatched junction nucleotides: 8. Germline CDR1 is SGHRS and CDR2 is YFSETQ. The length of the CDR3 is 14 residues. The CDR3 sequence is CASSFPDRVYEQYF. CDR3 sequence (DNA): TGCGCCAGCAGTTTTCCGGACAGGGTGTACGAGCAGTACTTC.

This clonotype was seen at least ten times. The chain links TRBV3-1 to TRBJ2-2; no clear D gene. The CDR3 runs to 11 residues. Germline loops: CDR1 LGHDT, CDR2 YNNKEL (reference sequence). Trimming took 6 bases from V and 2 from J, leaving 1 base between them. CDR3 DNA: TGTGCCAGCAGAAACACCGGGGAGCTGTTTTTT. Amino acid sequence: CASRNTGELFF.

The sample holds many counts of this clonotype. V gene TRBV3-1 combines with J gene TRBJ2-3; no definite D call. The CDR3 extends over 16 amino acids. Germline V CDR1 and CDR2: LGHDT, YNNKEL (reference sequence). The V gene lost 4 bases and the J gene lost 1 base, with 15 bases spanning the gap. CDR3 bases: TGTGCCAGCAGCCCCCTCCCGACCAGCGGCACAGATACGCAGTATTTT. Translated: CASSPLPTSGTDTQYF.

At least ten counts were recorded for this clonotype. This chain links TRBV7-9 with TRBJ2-1, with 11 bases that match TRBD2. V was pared by 5 bases and J by 3 bases, with 9 bases of the junction left unmatched. This CDR3 is 17 amino acids long. Germline CDR1 and CDR2: SEHNR and FQNEAQ (reference sequence). CDR3 sequence (DNA): TGTGCCAGCAGCCCCCTCTGGGGACTAGCGGACTACAATGAGCAGTTCTTC. Translation: CASSPLWGLADYNEQFF.

This clonotype was counted only a few times. The rearrangement joins TRBV7-9 to TRBJ2-6, with unresolved D. Germline V gene data show CDR1 as SEHNR and CDR2 as FQNEAQ (reference sequence). Deletions cut 4 bases from V and 0 bases from J, with 13 bases between. The CDR3 spans 17 residues. This CDR3 reads CASSSPRLSSGANVLTF. CDR3 DNA: TGTGCCAGCAGCTCCCCCCGCTTGAGCTCTGGGGCCAACGTCCTGACTTTC.

This clonotype came up many times. J is TRBJ2-7 and V is TRBV30; D remains unclear. V lost 0 bases, J lost 2 bases, and 11 bases lay in between. The V gene's germline CDR1 is GTSNPN and CDR2 SVGIG (reference sequence). This CDR3 is built from 14 residues. The CDR3 spells CAWSVGINPYEQYF. As DNA, the CDR3 is TGTGCCTGGAGTGTAGGAATTAACCCCTACGAGCAGTACTTC. The entire variable domain, with the rest obtained from reference TRBV30 and TRBJ2-7, is as follows: SQTIHQWPATLVQPVGSPLSLECTVEGTSNPNLYWYRQAAGRGLQLLFYSVGIGQISSEVPQNLSASRPQDRQFILSSKKLLLSDSGFYLCAWSVGINPYEQYFGPGTRLTVT.

This clonotype was counted at least ten times. The V and J genes are TRBV20-1 and TRBJ1-1; 9 bases line up with TRBD1. Losses at the gene ends were 5 bases for V and 3 bases for J; bases not matched to a gene: 10. The CDR3 has 15 residues. Germline V lookup: CDR1 DFQATT, CDR2 SNEGSKA (reference sequence). The CDR3 nucleotides read TGCAGTGCTGCCAGCTACCGGGACAGGGACACTGAAGCTTTCTTT. This gives the protein CSAASYRDRDTEAFF.

In its sample, this clonotype was seen many times. The V gene is TRBV5-1, the J gene TRBJ2-3; 7 bases are shared with TRBD2. J gave up 5 bases and V 4 bases, and 7 bases lay outside the gene matches. This CDR3 has 14 amino acids. CDR1 is SGHRS, CDR2 YFSETQ, per germline. CDR3 region: CASSPGDYLDTQYF. The CDR3, as DNA: TGCGCCAGCAGCCCCGGGGACTACTTAGATACGCAGTATTTT. Using reference TRBV5-1 and TRBJ2-3 for the parts outside the CDR3, the full variable domain is KAGVTQTPRYLIKTRGQQVTLSCSPISGHRSVSWYQQTPGQGLQFLFEYFSETQRNKGNFPGRFSGRQFSNSRSEMNVSTLELGDSALYLCASSPGDYLDTQYFGPGTRLTVL.

The chain carries TRBV3-1 and TRBJ1-3, with a possible D match to TRBD1 (6 bases). Germline CDR1 is LGHDT and CDR2 is YNNKEL (reference sequence). CDR3 size: 15 residues. Trimming left V 7 bases short and J 0 bases short, with 13 bases between. CDR3 in amino acids: CASTQGMGSGNTIYF. The CDR3 DNA follows: TGTGCCAGCACCCAGGGGATGGGCTCTGGAAACACCATATATTTT.

The table lists this clonotype with many counts. This sequence joins TRBV3-1 and TRBJ2-7, with D hard to call. V was trimmed by 4 bases and J by 8 bases, leaving 12 bases between them. Germline CDR1 is LGHDT and CDR2 is YNNKEL (reference sequence). The CDR3 has 12 residues. The chain's CDR3 is CASSPDERKQYF. The CDR3 region has the DNA TGTGCCAGCAGCCCAGACGAGAGGAAGCAGTACTTC.

This clonotype was counted ten times or more. The genes are TRBV6-2 or TRBV6-3 and TRBJ1-1; the D gene is possibly TRBD1 (5 bases). Looked up from germline, CDR1 is MNHEY and CDR2 is SVGEGT. The CDR3 runs to 13 residues. Trimming stripped 4 bases from V and 4 bases from J, with 10 bases between. CDR3 sequence reads: CASSSGPATEAFF. DNA of the CDR3: TGTGCCAGCAGTTCGGGACCTGCCACTGAAGCTTTCTTT.

This clonotype has at least ten counts. The V and J genes are TRBV27 and TRBJ2-2; TRBD1 is a possible D gene (5 bases). The length of the CDR3 is 17 residues. The germline gives CDR1 MNHEY, CDR2 SMNVEV (reference sequence). V was clipped by 5 bases and J by 0 bases, with 16 bases between them. The CDR3 nucleotides read TGTGCCAGCAGTAGGTGGAAAGGGGCGGCGAACACCGGGGAGCTGTTTTTT. Translating gives CASSRWKGAANTGELFF.

There are many counts of this clonotype. The V and J genes are TRBV20-1 and TRBJ2-3, with D perhaps TRBD1 (6 bases). The CDR3 sequence is 15 residues long. The V end was cut by 4 bases, the J end by 4 bases, with 18 bases between. Germline CDR1 and CDR2: DFQATT and SNEGSKA (reference sequence). CDR3 bases: TGCAGTGCTAACAGGGACCATTTGCAGGCAGATACGCAGTATTTT. Protein product: CSANRDHLQADTQYF.

The sample holds many counts of this clonotype. The chain combines TRBV7-8 with TRBJ2-1; D is possibly TRBD1 (5 bases). The germline V gene encodes CDR1 SGHVS and CDR2 FQNEAQ. With 5 bases removed from V and 0 bases from J, the gap between germline ends came to 14 bases. The length of the CDR3 is 16 residues. The CDR3 is CASSPLRTNSYNEQFF. The CDR3 DNA is TGTGCCAGCAGCCCATTAAGGACAAACTCCTACAATGAGCAGTTCTTC.

The V gene is TRBV7-9, the J gene TRBJ2-3; D is undetermined. Germline CDR1 reads SEHNR; CDR2 reads FQNEAQ (reference sequence). Trimming removed 4 bases from V and 6 bases from J, with 8 bases in between. The CDR3 spans 12 residues. For the CDR3, the DNA is TGTGCCAGCAGCTACCTTAGTGATACGCAGTATTTT. It codes for CASSYLSDTQYF. The full variable domain, rest sourced from reference TRBV7-9 and TRBJ2-3, is DTGVSQNPRHKITKRGQNVTFRCDPISEHNRLYWYRQTLGQGPEFLTYFQNEAQLEKSRLLSDRFSAERPKGSFSTLEIQRTEQGDSAMYLCASSYLSDTQYFGPGTRLTVL.

The chain employs TRBV6-2 or TRBV6-3 and TRBJ1-2; perhaps TRBD1 as D (5 bases). Germline V lookup: CDR1 MNHEY, CDR2 SVGEGT. This CDR3 comprises 14 residues. The V gene lost 0 bases and the J gene lost 8 bases, with 13 bases spanning the gap. CDR3 nucleotides: TGTGCCAGCAGTTACTCGACAGCCCGGGGGGGCTACACCTTC. Its translation is CASSYSTARGGYTF.

Ten or more counts support this clonotype. This chain uses TRBV12-3 or TRBV12-4 with TRBJ2-1; D is undetermined. The CDR3 has 13 residues. V was clipped by 4 bases and J by 4 bases, with 8 bases between them. The CDR3 sequence is CASSSFEYNEQFF. As DNA, the CDR3 is TGTGCCAGCAGTTCGTTTGAGTACAATGAGCAGTTCTTC.

This chain joins TRBV6-5 and TRBJ1-2; unclear D gene. The length of the CDR3 is 13 residues. The germline V gene encodes CDR1 MNHEY and CDR2 SVGAGI. The V end lost 0 bases, the J end lost 7 bases, and 9 bases lay between the germline ends. The CDR3, as DNA: TGTGCCAGCAGTTACTCGGCAGGTCTTGGCTACACCTTC. Translated: CASSYSAGLGYTF.

The V gene is TRBV12-3 or TRBV12-4, the J gene TRBJ2-3; TRBD2 aligns across 8 bases. There are 15 residues in the CDR3. V shed 4 bases and J 4 bases; nucleotides not matched to a gene: 7. The CDR3 region has the DNA TGTGCCAGCAGTTCCAAGAGCGGGGGATCAGATACGCAGTATTTT. It encodes CASSSKSGGSDTQYF.

The chain has TRBV12-3 or TRBV12-4 and TRBJ1-5; TRBD1 aligns across 9 bases. V lost 6 bases, J lost 0 bases, and 6 bases stayed unmatched. The CDR3 sequence is 16 residues long. DNA of the CDR3: TGTGCCAGCAGGTCCGGGACAGGGTCTAGCAATCAGCCCCAGCATTTT. Translation gives CASRSGTGSSNQPQHF.

This clonotype occurred many times. The rearrangement links TRBV12-3 or TRBV12-4 to TRBJ2-7; 10 bases line up with TRBD2. The V gene end was trimmed by 6 bases and the J gene end by 4 bases; junction bases not matched to a gene: 12. This CDR3 has 16 amino acids. CDR3 region: CASSPLGGAGGYEQYF. The CDR3 DNA follows: TGTGCCAGCAGCCCCCTCGGGGGAGCGGGGGGGTACGAGCAGTACTTC.

The gene calls are TRBV18 and TRBJ2-2; 9 bases map to TRBD2. The V gene's germline CDR1 is KGHSH and CDR2 LQKENI. The CDR3 spans 17 residues. The ends lost 2 bases at V and 4 bases at J; junction bases unmatched: 8. CDR3 in amino acids: CASSPGSGRRVTGELFF. CDR3 sequence (DNA): TGTGCCAGCTCACCAGGTAGCGGGAGACGAGTCACCGGGGAGCTGTTTTTT. The whole variable domain, remainder taken from reference TRBV18 and TRBJ2-2, is NAGVMQNPRHLVRRRGQEARLRCSPMKGHSHVYWYRQLPEEGLKFMVYLQKENIIDESGMPKERFSAEFPKEGPSILRIQQVVRGDSAAYFCASSPGSGRRVTGELFFGEGSRLTVL.

This clonotype showed up many times. The CDR3 loop is CASSLWVGAGNTEAFF. CDR3 bases: TGCGCCAGCAGTCTGTGGGTCGGGGCGGGGAACACTGAAGCTTTCTTT. V is TRBV5-1 and J is TRBJ1-1, with D maybe TRBD1 (5 bases). Trimming stripped 5 bases from V and 1 base from J, with 18 bases between. The CDR3 spans 16 residues. Germline V gene sequence: CDR1 SGHRS, CDR2 YFSETQ. The variable domain in full, with the rest retrieved from reference TRBV5-1 and TRBJ1-1, is KAGVTQTPRYLIKTRGQQVTLSCSPISGHRSVSWYQQTPGQGLQFLFEYFSETQRNKGNFPGRFSGRQFSNSRSEMNVSTLELGDSALYLCASSLWVGAGNTEAFFGQGTRLTVV.

The sample holds many counts of this clonotype. The genes are TRBV7-9 and TRBJ2-1, with unresolved D. Germline values: CDR1 SEHNR, CDR2 FQNEAQ (reference sequence). Deletions cut 7 bases from V and 0 bases from J, with 28 bases between. The CDR3 loop spans 20 amino acids. The CDR3 loop is CASTPALGVSGENSYNEQFF. The CDR3 DNA follows: TGTGCCAGCACCCCCGCTCTCGGCGTATCCGGAGAGAACTCCTACAATGAGCAGTTCTTC.

Note on this clonotype: This may stem from a read error, because a much larger clone lies one nucleotide away. The chain links TRBV18 to TRBJ1-2, with D hard to call. The CDR3 sequence is 14 residues long. CDR1 and CDR2 from the germline V gene are KGHSH and LQKENI. Trimming left V 3 bases short and J 4 bases short, with 12 bases between. In nucleotides, the CDR3 is TGTGCCAGCTCACCCCAAGGGAGGATCTATGGCTACACCTTC. This codes for CASSPQGRIYGYTF.

This clonotype was counted between two and nine times. This chain links TRBV6-1 with TRBJ2-7, with D perhaps given as TRBD1 or TRBD2 (5 bases each). Germline values: CDR1 MNHNS, CDR2 SASEGT. With 6 bases removed from V and 4 bases from J, the gap between germline ends came to 10 bases. The length of the CDR3 is 12 residues. The CDR3 coding sequence is TGTGCCAGCAGACACGGGACGTACGAGCAGTACTTC. Translation gives CASRHGTYEQYF.